This TCR beta chain was sequenced for a study of blood T cells in healthy people across ages. Then a second PCR, running roughly 7 to 11 cycles, was carried out with a sample-barcoded 5' primer and a J-beta primer mix. Carrying 12 random nucleotides, a template-switch adaptor labeled each individual cDNA molecule. MiXCR, run by TCRdb on the 5' RACE reads, gives a single entry per CDR3 protein. The data contain around 1,500,000 distinct CDR3 sequences, over 25% of them singletons. Caucasian individuals from Russia who were healthy and aged 6 to 90 acted as donors. Investigators took roughly 9.5 milliliters of peripheral blood from every donor. This CDR3 contains 15 residues. CDR1 is SGHTA and CDR2 is FQGTGA in the germline V gene. The ends lost 5 bases at V and 3 bases at J; junction bases unmatched: 7.

The specimen was blood. This clonotype originated in a young woman in good health. The rearrangement joins TRBV7-3 to TRBJ2-5, with 9 bases aligning to TRBD1. CDR3 region: CASSPGQGFEETQYF. The CDR3 DNA is TGTGCCAGCAGCCCCGGACAGGGGTTTGAAGAGACCCAGTACTTC.